The clone carrying this T cell receptor (beta chain) has a count of ten or more. What it binds is unknown. The data originate from a study of human T cells and chemical hapten exposure. Study outcomes and limitations: No shift was seen in TCRs above 1 in 1000 frequency with DPC sensitization. Given that the donors had alopecia, their immune response may differ from that seen in healthy people.

TCRdb recomputed calls from the RACE reads with MiXCR, one row per CDR3 protein. This sample has approximately 120,000 distinct CDR3 sequences; about a tenth occur once, and the top ten carry approximately 3%. The time point is: patch test 2, 6 weeks after DPC sensitization. Specified treatment: therapeutic diphenylcyclopropenone sensitization with weekly scalp DPC. The CDR3 runs 15 residues. J was trimmed by 9 bases and V by 9 bases; bases with no gene match: 8. The germline gives CDR1 LGHNA, CDR2 YSLEER. The genes are TRBV4-3 and TRBJ2-1, with 16 bases that match TRBD2. This sequence was found in a woman aged 40 to 55 with alopecia areata. Some clones in this sample may be carry-over from other donors' samples. The specimen comprised whole blood, sampled in connection with sensitization to the hapten diphenylcyclopropenone (DPC). CDR3 bases: TGCGCCAGTTCCCCCGGGACTAGCGGGGGGGCTGAGCAGTTCTTC. Translation: CASSPGTSGGAEQFF.